The clone carrying this TCR beta chain was recorded many times. Its antigen is undetermined. Germline is not matched at one junction end, which may reflect a read error. The sample originates from a study of human T cells and chemical hapten exposure. Study-wide background: Patients, mostly women, had alopecia areata, alopecia totalis or alopecia universalis. Mainly, slight library volume differences in the pool made TCR yields vary.

As for time point: patch test 3, about 24 weeks after DPC sensitization. Specified treatment: therapeutic diphenylcyclopropenone sensitization with weekly scalp DPC. Alopecia patients, 18 to 70 years old and DPC-suitable, served as donors. Study-wide points: After DPC sensitization, TCRs above 1 in 1000 frequency showed no change.

TCRdb re-called the RACE reads with MiXCR, one entry per CDR3 protein. This table holds roughly 90,000 distinct CDR3 sequences, roughly 11% found once. Germline CDR1 and CDR2: MNHEY and SMNVEV (reference sequence). The CDR3 loop spans 13 amino acids. This specimen was whole blood, taken in connection with sensitization to the hapten diphenylcyclopropenone (DPC). V is TRBV27 and J is TRBJ2-4; 8 nucleotides agree with TRBD1. The sequence was obtained from a young woman with alopecia areata. Some clones in this sample may be carry-over from other donors' samples. The CDR3 DNA reads as TGTGCCAGCAGACCCGCGACAGGGGCCCCTGAGGACTTC. It translates to CASRPATGAPEDF.